These 26 T cell receptor beta chains were sequenced from one sample in a study of blood T cell repertoires in COVID-19. The data were produced by immunoSEQ multiplex PCR, yet TCRdb's version contains in-frame clones alone and is incomplete. The repertoire has 90,000 or so clones, around 87% of them found once; the top ten carry about 17%. Sequencing input: peripheral blood. These TCRs come from a human donor in a cohort sampled during active COVID-19.

J is TRBJ2-1 and V is TRBV10-1; TRBD2 agrees at 7 bases. Looked up from germline, CDR1 is WNHNN and CDR2 is SYGVQD (reference sequence). This CDR3 has 14 residues. The J segment lost 2 bases and the V segment lost 3 bases, leaving 1 base of the junction unmatched. This chain's CDR3 is CASSDSGAYNEQFF. CDR3 in DNA: TGCGCCAGCAGTGACAGCGGGGCCTACAATGAGCAGTTCTTC.

The chain carries TRBV12-3 or TRBV12-4 and TRBJ2-5; 9 bases are a match to TRBD2. The CDR3 runs 13 residues. V lost 6 bases, J lost 4 bases, and 3 bases stayed unmatched. This CDR3 reads CASRRSGGETQYF. As DNA, the CDR3 is TGTGCCAGCAGACGTAGCGGGGGAGAGACCCAGTACTTC.

V is TRBV14 and J is TRBJ2-5; 9 bases map to TRBD1. Trimming took 2 bases from V and 5 from J; bases not matched to a gene: 12. Germline V gene lookup returns CDR1 SGHDN and CDR2 FVKESK. CDR3 length: 17 amino acids. The CDR3: CASSQQTGGASWETQYF. DNA for the CDR3: TGTGCCAGCAGCCAACAGACAGGGGGAGCTTCATGGGAGACCCAGTACTTC.

The chain uses TRBV5-6 and TRBJ1-5, with 7 bases aligning to TRBD1. The CDR3 totals 17 residues. V was clipped by 2 bases and J by 0 bases; unmatched bases: 8. Germline V gives CDR1 SGHDT, CDR2 YYEEEE. Written as DNA, the CDR3 is TGTGCCAGCAGCTTTCGGGCTACAGGGGATAGCAATCAGCCCCAGCATTTT. It is translated as CASSFRATGDSNQPQHF.

This CDR3 is CASSRNMYEQYF. The CDR3, as DNA: TGCGCCAGCAGCCGTAACATGTACGAGCAGTACTTC. The gene calls are TRBV5-1 and TRBJ2-7; D is unresolved. This CDR3 spans 12 amino acids. In germline, CDR1 is SGHRS, CDR2 YFSETQ. V was pared by 4 bases and J by 4 bases, with 9 bases between. The entire variable domain, with the rest obtained from reference TRBV5-1 and TRBJ2-7, is as follows: KAGVTQTPRYLIKTRGQQVTLSCSPISGHRSVSWYQQTPGQGLQFLFEYFSETQRNKGNFPGRFSGRQFSNSRSEMNVSTLELGDSALYLCASSRNMYEQYFGPGTRLTVT.

This chain connects TRBV7-9 to TRBJ1-4; 10 bases agree with TRBD1. There are 15 residues in the CDR3. The ends lost 4 bases at V and 10 bases at J; junction bases unmatched: 9. Germline V gives CDR1 SEHNR, CDR2 FQNEAQ (reference sequence). In DNA form, the CDR3 reads TGTGCCAGCAGCTCTCCCGGGACAGGGGTTGTAAAACTGTTTTTT. Encoded protein: CASSSPGTGVVKLFF.

The chain is built from TRBV29-1 and TRBJ1-2; D gene ambiguous. The CDR3 is made up of 13 amino acids. Germline-derived CDR1 and CDR2 are SQVTM and ANQGSEA. Trimming removed 6 bases from V and 1 base from J, with 12 bases in between. The CDR3 is CSVEQILNYGYTF. DNA for the CDR3: TGCAGCGTGGAACAGATTCTTAACTATGGCTACACCTTC.

The chain couples TRBV5-4 to TRBJ2-3, with 8 bases lining up with TRBD2. J lost 6 bases, V lost 2 bases, and 2 bases had no gene match. CDR3 size: 13 residues. Germline loops: CDR1 SGHNT, CDR2 YYREEE (reference sequence). The CDR3 sequence: CASSFERGDTQYF. The CDR3 nucleotides read TGTGCCAGCAGCTTCGAGCGGGGGGATACGCAGTATTTT.

The V and J genes are TRBV29-1 and TRBJ2-1, with D maybe TRBD1 (5 bases). This CDR3 is 14 amino acids long. The V and J ends lost 4 bases and 9 bases respectively, with 19 bases between them. The germline CDR1 and CDR2 sequences are SQVTM and ANQGSEA. The CDR3, as DNA: TGCAGCGTTGCTACGGTGTCAGGGCGTAGTGAGCAGTTCTTC. Translated, it gives CSVATVSGRSEQFF.

This clone was recorded only once. V is TRBV7-2 and J is TRBJ2-1, with TRBD2 as a possible D gene (6 bases). Germline V lookup: CDR1 SGHTA, CDR2 FQGNSA. This CDR3 has 15 residues. V lost 5 bases and J lost 4, with 15 bases in between. This chain's CDR3 is CASSLTRERYNEQFF. The CDR3 DNA reads TGTGCCAGCAGCCTGACACGGGAGCGATACAATGAGCAGTTCTTC. Drawing the rest from reference TRBV7-2 and TRBJ2-1, the complete variable domain is GAGVSQSPSNKVTEKGKDVELRCDPISGHTALYWYRQSLGQGLEFLIYFQGNSAPDKSGLPSDRFSAERTGGSVSTLTIQRTQQEDSAVYLCASSLTRERYNEQFFGPGTRLTVL.

The chain combines TRBV7-9 with TRBJ2-7, with 8 bases matching TRBD1. Losses at the gene ends were 5 bases for V and 3 bases for J; bases not matched to a gene: 9. Per the germline V gene, CDR1 is SEHNR and CDR2 is FQNEAQ (reference sequence). The CDR3 consists of 15 residues. In DNA, the CDR3 is TGTGCCAGCAGCCGGACAGGGTATTCTCTCTACGAGCAGTACTTC. Translated: CASSRTGYSLYEQYF.

The gene calls are TRBV27 and TRBJ2-2; D perhaps matches TRBD1 (6 bases). Germline V gene sequence: CDR1 MNHEY, CDR2 SMNVEV (reference sequence). Trimming pared 0 bases from V and 5 bases from J, leaving 19 bases between. The CDR3 covers 18 residues. The CDR3 spells CASSLSMGALLKTGELFF. Here the CDR3 DNA reads TGTGCCAGCAGTTTATCGATGGGGGCCCTCTTGAAGACCGGGGAGCTGTTTTTT.

The rearrangement links TRBV6-5 to TRBJ1-6; D not certain. V lost 2 bases and J 7 bases, leaving 12 bases between the germline ends. This CDR3 is built from 15 residues. CDR1 is MNHEY and CDR2 is SVGAGI in the germline V gene. CDR3 protein: CASSYLGRMNSPLHF. CDR3 nucleotide sequence: TGTGCCAGCAGTTACCTCGGCAGGATGAATTCACCCCTCCACTTT.

This clone appeared a few times. V and J are TRBV3-1 (or the pseudogene TRBV3-2) and TRBJ1-6; 10 bases line up with TRBD1. Germline V gene data show CDR1 as LGHDT and CDR2 as YNNKEL (reference sequence). CDR3 length: 15 amino acids. V trimming: 4 bases; J trimming: 9 bases; junction bases outside the gene matches: 6. CDR3 bases: TGTGCCAGCAGCCCGGGACAGGGGTTCGGTTCACCCCTCCACTTT. It encodes CASSPGQGFGSPLHF.

The chain joins TRBV3-1 (or the pseudogene TRBV3-2) to TRBJ2-7; D unclear. The V end was cut by 0 bases, the J end by 0 bases, with 9 bases between. This CDR3 comprises 15 residues. CDR1 and CDR2 from the germline V gene are LGHDT and YNNKEL (reference sequence). CDR3 DNA sequence: TGTGCCAGCAGCCAAGATCTTTGGGCCTCCTACGAGCAGTACTTC. Protein: CASSQDLWASYEQYF.

The genes are TRBV3-1 (or the pseudogene TRBV3-2) and TRBJ2-3; D possibly corresponds to TRBD2 (6 bases). Trimming pared 4 bases from V and 5 bases from J, leaving 13 bases between. CDR3 length: 14 amino acids. The germline CDR1 and CDR2 sequences are LGHDT and YNNKEL (reference sequence). For the CDR3, the DNA is TGTGCCAGCAGCCCGTGGGGTAGCGGAGATACGCAGTATTTT. This encodes CASSPWGSGDTQYF.

This chain joins TRBV18 and TRBJ2-3; 15 nucleotides line up with TRBD2. The CDR3 is 17 residues long. CDR1 is KGHSH, CDR2 LQKENI, per germline. The V and J ends lost 4 bases and 8 bases, in that order; junction bases with no gene match: 10. In DNA, the CDR3 is TGTGCCAGCTCACGGACCGGGACTAGCGGGGGGACTTCTACGCAGTATTTT. It specifies CASSRTGTSGGTSTQYF.

This chain links TRBV7-2 with TRBJ2-5, with D unclear. The CDR3 extends over 13 amino acids. Trimming removed 2 bases at V and 2 bases at J, with 6 bases between. Germline V gene sequence: CDR1 SGHTA, CDR2 FQGNSA. CDR3 sequence reads: CASSLSVQETQYF. DNA for the CDR3: TGTGCCAGCAGCTTATCGGTTCAAGAGACCCAGTACTTC.

The rearrangement links TRBV5-1 to TRBJ2-3; a possible D gene is TRBD2 (6 bases). The V and J ends lost 3 bases and 4 bases respectively, with 12 bases between them. The V gene's germline CDR1 is SGHRS and CDR2 YFSETQ. This CDR3 is 14 amino acids long. CDR3 loop: CASSWGDSPDTQYF. The CDR3 DNA reads TGCGCCAGCAGCTGGGGGGACTCGCCAGATACGCAGTATTTT.

This clone is a singleton in its sample. The genes are TRBV7-3 and TRBJ2-7; 11 bases fit TRBD1. The CDR3 has 13 amino acids. V was clipped by 3 bases and J by 5 bases; unmatched bases: 0. CDR1 SGHTA and CDR2 FQGTGA come from the germline V gene. CDR3 amino acids: CASSLGQGDEQYF. DNA for the CDR3: TGTGCCAGCAGCTTGGGACAGGGGGACGAGCAGTACTTC.

The J gene is TRBJ1-2, the V gene TRBV6-4; TRBD1 is a possible D gene (5 bases). Germline lookup yields CDR1 MRHNA and CDR2 SNTAGT. Trimming removed 2 bases from V and 3 bases from J, with 13 bases in between. The CDR3 is 15 residues long. The CDR3 sequence: CASSDPNGGDYGYTF. CDR3 bases: TGTGCCAGCAGTGACCCGAATGGGGGGGACTATGGCTACACCTTC.

This sequence joins TRBV5-5 and TRBJ1-2, with unresolved D. V was shortened by 5 bases and J by 0 bases, with 11 bases between the two germline ends. The germline V gene has CDR1 SGHKS and CDR2 YYEKEE (reference sequence). The CDR3 has 14 amino acids. The CDR3 DNA sequence: TGTGCCAGCAGTCAGGCAGCATCTAACTATGGCTACACCTTC. This gives the protein CASSQAASNYGYTF.

A single count supports this clone. This chain joins TRBV5-1 and TRBJ2-1; D gene unclear. Trimming removed 0 bases at V and 8 bases at J, with 9 bases between. CDR1 SGHRS and CDR2 YFSETQ come from the germline V gene. This CDR3 has 13 residues. CDR3 nucleotides: TGCGCCAGCAGCTTGGTTGTTGGCTATGAGCAGTTCTTC. Translating it yields CASSLVVGYEQFF.

CDR3 amino acids: CASRETGSYEQYF. As DNA, the CDR3 is TGCGCCAGCAGAGAGACAGGGAGCTACGAGCAGTACTTC. J is TRBJ2-7 and V is TRBV5-1, with 7 bases identical to TRBD1. The CDR3 is 13 residues long. From germline, CDR1 is SGHRS and CDR2 YFSETQ. V lost 5 bases, J lost 3 bases, and 5 bases stayed unmatched. Complete variable domain (other parts from reference TRBV5-1 and TRBJ2-7): KAGVTQTPRYLIKTRGQQVTLSCSPISGHRSVSWYQQTPGQGLQFLFEYFSETQRNKGNFPGRFSGRQFSNSRSEMNVSTLELGDSALYLCASRETGSYEQYFGPGTRLTVT.

This clone was counted a single time. This sequence joins TRBV10-1 and TRBJ2-3; 9 positions agree with TRBD1. The CDR3 totals 15 residues. CDR1 and CDR2 from the germline V gene are WNHNN and SYGVQD (reference sequence). The V gene end was trimmed by 8 bases and the J gene end by 1 base; junction bases not matched to a gene: 7. The CDR3 DNA is TGCGCCAGCCAACAGGGACAGGGAGGCACAGATACGCAGTATTTT. Encoded protein: CASQQGQGGTDTQYF.

The chain has TRBV27 and TRBJ1-2, with TRBD1 matching over 7 bases. Trimming took 3 bases from V and 1 from J; bases not matched to a gene: 11. CDR1 and CDR2 (germline): MNHEY, SMNVEV (reference sequence). The CDR3 length is 17 residues. The CDR3 DNA reads TGTGCCAGCAGTTTCCAGACAGGGAGGTACGGTAACTATGGCTACACCTTC. This codes for CASSFQTGRYGNYGYTF.